This TCR beta chain stems from a study of cytotoxic CD8 clonotypes in ibrutinib-treated CLL. Study in general: Of a cohort that held around 10 relapsed/refractory and some 15 treatment-naive patients, around 17 were IGHV unmutated.

Study-wide results and limits: Once treatment began, public clonotypes, which were uncommon, contracted or stayed stable. Baseline levels of clonality went above those of age-matched healthy donors and moved with circulating CD8+ T-cell counts.

Germline-derived CDR1 and CDR2 are GTSNPN and SVGIG (reference sequence). V dropped 4 bases and J dropped 2 bases, with 9 bases sitting between them. The CDR3 covers 12 residues. Worth noting for this clone: As yet, its antigen is unknown.

PBMCs that had been cryopreserved were the source of 2 to 2.5 micrograms of genomic DNA for TCR beta libraries. The repertoire was sequenced with immunoSEQ multiplex PCR; TCRdb's copy has only in-frame clones and lacks some. The sample consists of about 250,000 clones, roughly 74% of them appearing once. The genes are TRBV30 and TRBJ2-7; a possible D gene is TRBD2 (6 bases). The source material was PBMCs, sampled after 24 months of ibrutinib treatment. The TCR comes from a human donor with chronic lymphocytic leukemia. Here the CDR3 DNA reads TGTGCCTGGAATACGGGGGCCTACGAGCAGTACTTC. This gives the protein CAWNTGAYEQYF.